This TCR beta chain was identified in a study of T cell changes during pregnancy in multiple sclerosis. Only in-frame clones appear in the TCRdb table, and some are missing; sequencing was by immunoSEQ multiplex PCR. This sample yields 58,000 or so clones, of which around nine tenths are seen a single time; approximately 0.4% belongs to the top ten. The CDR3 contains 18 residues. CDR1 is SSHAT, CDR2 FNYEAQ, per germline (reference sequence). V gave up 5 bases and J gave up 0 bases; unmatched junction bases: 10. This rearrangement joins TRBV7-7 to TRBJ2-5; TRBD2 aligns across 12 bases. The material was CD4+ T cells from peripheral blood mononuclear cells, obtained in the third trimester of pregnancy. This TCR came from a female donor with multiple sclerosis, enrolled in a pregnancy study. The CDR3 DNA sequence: TGTGCCAGCAGCCCCCCCTTGACTAGCGGGGGTTACCAAGAGACCCAGTACTTC. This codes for CASSPPLTSGGYQETQYF.